This is a list of T cell receptor beta chains from one sample in a study of identical twins. MiXCR was run by TCRdb on the 5' RACE reads, yielding one entry per CDR3 protein. Of some 790,000 distinct CDR3 sequences in the sample, 15% to 20% were seen once. Another study also made use of these data, one on T cells expressing NK-cell markers.

Sequencing was done on a sample of PBMCs. The receptors stem from a young woman in good health. Both conserved end residues are trimmed from each CDR3. The D gene is left open where the match is weak.

d_call | v_call | cdr3_aa
. | TRBV7-2 | ASSLGAGSYTDTQY
TRBD2 | TRBV18 | ASSPNKPGLARETQY
. | TRBV27 | ASRPPGHERSDEQY
TRBD2 | TRBV20-1 | SGTSGSTDTQY
. | TRBV19 | ASSYRDKAYEQY
. | TRBV20-1 | SARVQGLDYGYT
. | TRBV11-2 | ATRGAGGYT
. | TRBV6-5 | ASSYGPNHYEQY
. | TRBV5-1 | ASSLDGVSGELF
TRBD1 | TRBV7-9 | ASSFGTVYEQY
. | TRBV4-2 | ASSRTGRDTEAF
TRBD1 | TRBV7-9 | ASSLGQGPQH
. | TRBV20-1 | SARDSLTGELF
TRBD1 | TRBV7-6 | ASSQAGTGTYGYT
. | TRBV7-9 | ASSLKGVGSEAF
TRBD2 | TRBV20-1 | SASGRGASTDTQY
. | TRBV5-1 | ATALDFNEQF
. | TRBV7-2 | ASSLEARGNEQF
. | TRBV29-1 | SVLMGTEAF
. | TRBV5-1 | ASSQDRRDTQY
. | TRBV27 | ASSPRRTENIQY
. | TRBV7-9 | ASSLVATGFNYGYT
. | TRBV7-2 | ASSRPGTVTSFYS
TRBD2 | TRBV12-3/TRBV12-4 | ASSFLGLAGADEQY
. | TRBV7-9 | ASSQLPSDTQY
. | TRBV6-5 | ASSYGPRLRTGELF
. | TRBV20-1 | SARARPPWQTQY
TRBD1 | TRBV7-9 | ASSPRQGPTNYGYT
. | TRBV9 | ASSPSPIADEKLF
TRBD1 | TRBV7-9 | ARSSGTGSYNEQF
. | TRBV7-3 | ASSPLGSNTDTQY
TRBD2 | TRBV20-1 | SARDKRDYEQY
. | TRBV15 | ATGLRGYNEKLF
. | TRBV20-1 | SARAPSGTGELF
. | TRBV7-8 | ASSSARLTYNEQF
TRBD2 | TRBV7-9 | ASSWGLAGDRETQY
TRBD2 | TRBV7-7 | ASSTGAGGPLF
TRBD1 | TRBV6-5 | ASSYGDRASGNTIY
. | TRBV20-1 | SAPDLEQF